This record looks at one TCR beta chain sequence and its context. Its antigen is currently unknown. This specimen belongs to a study of cytotoxic CD8 clonotypes in ibrutinib-treated CLL. Study-level information: IGHV unmutated 17; relapsed/refractory approximately 10; treatment-naive some 16.

The CDR3 spans 13 residues. The V gene's germline CDR1 is LNHDA and CDR2 SQIVND (reference sequence). Deletions cut 5 bases from V and 1 base from J, with 9 bases between. T cells were sequenced at a targeted depth of 1 in 200,000 to 1 in 1 million. Method: immunoSEQ multiplex PCR; TCRdb's copy keeps in-frame clones and lacks some. The sample holds more than 200,000 clones, roughly 65% seen once. Broader study findings: Public clonotypes, rarely seen, contracted or held steady on treatment. Upon ibrutinib response clonality rose, and upon progression it fell back toward baseline.

V and J are TRBV19 and TRBJ2-7; no firm D call. This receptor was taken from a human donor with chronic lymphocytic leukemia. Material: PBMCs, obtained after 12 months of ibrutinib treatment. Here the CDR3 DNA reads TGTGCCAGTAGTCGGGCCCCGTCCTACGAGCAGTACTTC. This gives the protein CASSRAPSYEQYF.